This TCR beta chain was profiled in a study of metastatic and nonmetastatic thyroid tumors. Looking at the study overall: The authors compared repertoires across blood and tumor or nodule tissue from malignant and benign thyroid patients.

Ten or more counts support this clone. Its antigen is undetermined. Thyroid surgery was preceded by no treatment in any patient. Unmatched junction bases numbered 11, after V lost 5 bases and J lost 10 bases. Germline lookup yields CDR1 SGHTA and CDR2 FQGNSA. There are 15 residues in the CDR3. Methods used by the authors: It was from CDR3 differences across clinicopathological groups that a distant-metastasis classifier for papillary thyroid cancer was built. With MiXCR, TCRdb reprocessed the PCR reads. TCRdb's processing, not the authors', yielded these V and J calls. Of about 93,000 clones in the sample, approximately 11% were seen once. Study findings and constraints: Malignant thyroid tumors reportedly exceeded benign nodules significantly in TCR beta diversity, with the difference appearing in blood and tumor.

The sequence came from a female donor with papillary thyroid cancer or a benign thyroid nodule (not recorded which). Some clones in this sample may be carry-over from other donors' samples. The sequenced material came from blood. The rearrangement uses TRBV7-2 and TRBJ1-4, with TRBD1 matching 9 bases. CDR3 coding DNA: TGTGCCAGCAGCACAGGGGGCGCCCGTCGAGGAAAACTGTTTTTT. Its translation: CASSTGGARRGKLFF.